One sample yielded the 26 T cell receptor beta chains listed below, sequenced in a study of human T cells and chemical hapten exposure (dated by TCRdb to the early 2020s). The sample's time point label, decoded: patch test 2, 6 weeks after DPC sensitization. In the paper's terms, the treatment or condition label means: therapeutic diphenylcyclopropenone sensitization with weekly scalp DPC. The library was made by RACE. Sequencer: NextSeq 500. TCRdb cleaned the public reads at Q25 with fastp, built clones with MiXCR and kept in-frame beta chains. Each entry is one CDR3 protein sequence, shown with its most common DNA and genes. The sample yields about 84,000 distinct CDR3 sequences; roughly 10% were counted once. The ten top clones hold 2.5% of the sample. The input for sequencing was whole blood, taken in connection with sensitization to the hapten diphenylcyclopropenone (DPC). The receptors were gathered from a woman in her thirties with alopecia areata. Some clones in this sample may be carry-over from other donors' samples.

This clonotype was detected ten times or more. V gene TRBV19 combines with J gene TRBJ2-1; unclear D gene. This CDR3 contains 12 residues. The ends were cut back, 0 bases at V and 12 bases at J, with 9 bases in the middle. Germline CDR1 reads LNHDA; CDR2 reads SQIVND (reference sequence). The CDR3 bases are TGTGCCAGTAGTATAGACAGAGGACCGCAGTTCTTC. Its protein is CASSIDRGPQFF.

This clonotype was recorded at least ten times. The chain has TRBV5-1 and TRBJ2-7, with 7 nucleotides matching TRBD2. This CDR3 comprises 15 residues. The trim removed 1 base at V and 1 base at J, leaving 5 bases unmatched. CDR1 is SGHRS, CDR2 YFSETQ, per germline. Here the CDR3 reads CASSLSLSGSYEQYF. In DNA form, the CDR3 reads TGCGCCAGCAGCTTGTCTCTTAGCGGGTCCTACGAGCAGTACTTC. Full variable domain (outside the CDR3, taken from reference TRBV5-1 and TRBJ2-7): KAGVTQTPRYLIKTRGQQVTLSCSPISGHRSVSWYQQTPGQGLQFLFEYFSETQRNKGNFPGRFSGRQFSNSRSEMNVSTLELGDSALYLCASSLSLSGSYEQYFGPGTRLTVT.

This clonotype occurred a few times. This rearrangement joins TRBV19 to TRBJ2-3; D might be TRBD2 (6 bases). The CDR3 is 13 residues long. V lost 5 bases, J lost 4 bases, and 10 bases lay in between. CDR1 is LNHDA and CDR2 is SQIVND in the germline V gene (reference sequence). CDR3 bases: TGTGCCAGTAGTTGGGGACTCGCAGATACGCAGTATTTT. It codes for CASSWGLADTQYF.

This clonotype was seen repeatedly, ten times or more. This rearrangement joins TRBV18 to TRBJ1-3; unclear D gene. The CDR3 has 14 amino acids. Germline V gives CDR1 KGHSH, CDR2 LQKENI. V was pared by 6 bases and J by 0 bases, with 9 bases between. CDR3 coding DNA: TGTGCCAGCTCTCAGATGAACTCTGGAAACACCATATATTTT. It is translated as CASSQMNSGNTIYF.

In this sample, this clonotype turned up many times. The J gene is TRBJ2-3, the V gene TRBV19; D perhaps matches TRBD2 (5 bases). V was clipped by 3 bases and J by 2 bases, with 12 bases between them. The CDR3 totals 15 residues. Germline-derived CDR1 and CDR2 are LNHDA and SQIVND (reference sequence). In nucleotides, the CDR3 is TGTGCCAGTAGTATCTATCCGGGGAACACAGATACGCAGTATTTT. Translation gives CASSIYPGNTDTQYF.

Only a few counts were recorded for this clonotype. The genes are TRBV9 and TRBJ2-1, with no clear D. In germline, CDR1 is SGDLS, CDR2 YYNGEE. V lost 4 bases and J 2 bases, leaving 7 bases between the germline ends. The CDR3 sequence is 13 residues long. The CDR3: CASSTLTYNEQFF. DNA for the CDR3: TGTGCCAGCAGCACTCTGACCTACAATGAGCAGTTCTTC.

In its sample, this clonotype was seen many times. V usage is TRBV10-3 and J usage is TRBJ1-6; 10 positions match TRBD1. Losses at the gene ends were 6 bases for V and 5 bases for J; bases not matched to a gene: 1. Germline values: CDR1 ENHRY, CDR2 SYGVKD. The CDR3 is 14 amino acids. Here the CDR3 DNA reads TGTGCCATCAGCGGGACAGGGGATAATTCACCCCTCCACTTT. Translating gives CAISGTGDNSPLHF.

The table lists this clonotype with many counts. The chain employs TRBV4-3 and TRBJ1-1, with no clear D. Per germline, CDR1 LGHNA and CDR2 YSLEER. The V end was cut by 0 bases, the J end by 0 bases, with 5 bases between. The CDR3 is made up of 14 amino acids. The CDR3 region is CASSQDWMNTEAFF. In DNA, the CDR3 is TGCGCCAGCAGCCAAGACTGGATGAACACTGAAGCTTTCTTT.

This chain uses TRBV12-3 or TRBV12-4 with TRBJ1-3; D gene ambiguous. This CDR3 has 12 residues. Trimming shortened V by 4 bases and J by 5 bases, and 6 bases separated the two germline ends. CDR3 amino acids: CASSSGRNTIYF. CDR3 coding DNA: TGTGCCAGCAGTTCAGGAAGAAACACCATATATTTT.

This clonotype has at least ten counts. In DNA form, the CDR3 reads TGTGCTAGTGGTCCTCCGGACTACTCTAAGCAGTTCTTC. This encodes CASGPPDYSKQFF. The chain joins TRBV12-5 to TRBJ2-1; weak D call: TRBD2 (6 bases). The CDR3 loop spans 13 amino acids. V was clipped by 5 bases and J by 11 bases, with 16 bases between them. Germline V lookup: CDR1 LGHNT, CDR2 FRNRAP.

This clonotype has a count of ten or more. The chain recombines TRBV4-1 with TRBJ1-2; D uncertain. Per the germline V gene, CDR1 is MGHRA and CDR2 is YSYEKL. Trimming pared 0 bases from V and 3 bases from J, leaving 23 bases between. This CDR3 is 19 amino acids long. CDR3 sequence (DNA): TGCGCCAGCAGCCAAGAGGGCGCATCGGACCCCCGGAGGTACTATGGCTACACCTTC. It yields the protein CASSQEGASDPRRYYGYTF.

This clonotype has ten or more counts. The chain has TRBV7-9 and TRBJ2-7; no firm D call. CDR3 size: 14 residues. V was trimmed by 3 bases and J by 4 bases, leaving 13 bases between them. The germline V gene encodes CDR1 SEHNR and CDR2 FQNEAQ (reference sequence). Here the CDR3 reads CASSFKEPPYEQYF. The CDR3 DNA is TGTGCCAGCAGCTTTAAGGAGCCGCCGTACGAGCAGTACTTC.

This clonotype was counted at least ten times. The V gene is TRBV28, the J gene TRBJ1-4, with 10 bases lining up with TRBD1. The CDR3 length is 18 residues. Germline-derived CDR1 and CDR2 are MDHEN and SYDVKM. The V gene end was trimmed by 6 bases and the J gene end by 0 bases; junction bases not matched to a gene: 10. CDR3 in amino acids: CASRDPGQGTTTNEKLFF. CDR3 DNA sequence: TGTGCCAGCAGAGACCCGGGACAGGGGACTACAACTAATGAAAAACTGTTTTTT.

This clonotype was recorded at least ten times. V is TRBV18 and J is TRBJ1-4; 7 positions match TRBD1. The CDR3 extends over 18 amino acids. Germline CDR1 and CDR2: KGHSH and LQKENI. With 5 bases clipped from V and 7 bases from J, the junction kept 19 bases outside the gene matches. CDR3: CASSSLLPGQQRIEKLFF. CDR3 sequence (DNA): TGTGCCAGCTCAAGCCTACTGCCGGGACAGCAACGTATTGAAAAACTGTTTTTT.

This clonotype was observed at least ten times. This chain connects TRBV3-1 to TRBJ2-5, with a possible D match to TRBD2 (6 bases). The CDR3 contains 14 residues. CDR1 LGHDT and CDR2 YNNKEL come from the germline V gene (reference sequence). V was pared by 2 bases and J by 5 bases, with 12 bases between. The chain's CDR3 is CASSQRASAETQYF. CDR3 DNA sequence: TGTGCCAGCAGCCAACGGGCTAGCGCTGAGACCCAGTACTTC.

This clonotype occurred many times. This sequence joins TRBV7-3 and TRBJ2-3; D unclear. Germline V lookup: CDR1 SGHTA, CDR2 FQGTGA. The CDR3 totals 15 residues. V dropped 1 base and J dropped 2 bases, with 10 bases sitting between them. This CDR3 reads CASSLRGGYTDTQYF. The DNA for the CDR3 is TGTGCCAGCAGCTTAAGGGGTGGCTACACAGATACGCAGTATTTT.

This clonotype turned up a few times. The chain recombines TRBV12-3 or TRBV12-4 with TRBJ2-2, with 10 nucleotides matching TRBD1. The CDR3 covers 15 residues. V lost 7 bases and J lost 4; bases outside the gene matches: 6. In DNA, the CDR3 is TGTGCCAGCACCGACAGGACAGGGGGCACCGGGGAGCTGTTTTTT. Protein sequence: CASTDRTGGTGELFF.

This clonotype was recorded many times. This chain links TRBV4-3 with TRBJ1-1, with D possibly matching TRBD1 (6 bases). V dropped 2 bases and J dropped 4 bases, with 14 bases sitting between them. The CDR3 extends over 15 amino acids. In germline, CDR1 is LGHNA, CDR2 YSLEER. CDR3 protein: CASSQNPTGTTEAFF. CDR3 sequence (DNA): TGCGCCAGCAGCCAAAACCCTACAGGGACCACTGAAGCTTTCTTT.

This clonotype was counted many times. The gene calls are TRBV5-1 and TRBJ1-1; the match to TRBD1 covers 7 bases. CDR3 length: 16 amino acids. Germline V gives CDR1 SGHRS, CDR2 YFSETQ. The junction had 7 bases not matched to a gene; V was cut back by 2 bases and J by 0 bases. CDR3 DNA sequence: TGCGCCAGCAGCTTCCAGACAGGGTCTTTGAACACTGAAGCTTTCTTT. This sequence encodes CASSFQTGSLNTEAFF.

This clonotype was seen a handful of times. The J gene is TRBJ1-4, the V gene TRBV5-1; 9 nucleotides line up with TRBD1. Per the germline V gene, CDR1 is SGHRS and CDR2 is YFSETQ. This CDR3 comprises 16 residues. The V segment lost 0 bases and the J segment 3 bases; nucleotides outside the gene matches: 3. CDR3 loop: CASSLVQGAANEKLFF. The CDR3 coding sequence is TGCGCCAGCAGCTTGGTACAGGGGGCGGCTAATGAAAAACTGTTTTTT.

This clonotype was detected many times. V and J are TRBV11-2 and TRBJ2-1; 7 nucleotides agree with TRBD1. V shed 4 bases, J shed 10 bases, and the junction held 13 bases outside the gene matches. Germline V gene data show CDR1 as SGHAT and CDR2 as FQNNGV. There are 15 residues in the CDR3. DNA of the CDR3: TGTGCCAGCAGCTCACCTACAGGGGTGGTGGGAGAGCAGTTCTTC. Residues: CASSSPTGVVGEQFF.

This clonotype showed up many times. The genes are TRBV12-3 or TRBV12-4 and TRBJ2-4, with 8 positions matching TRBD1. Unmatched junction bases numbered 10, after V lost 6 bases and J lost 0 bases. The CDR3 has 17 amino acids. CDR3 DNA: TGTGCCAGCAGCCAGACAGGGGCTACACTAGCCAAAAACATTCAGTACTTC. Translating gives CASSQTGATLAKNIQYF.

The chain's CDR3 is CASSGRTGAGNIQYF. The CDR3 coding sequence is TGTGCCAGCAGCGGGAGGACAGGGGCGGGAAACATTCAGTACTTC. The V gene is TRBV7-2, the J gene TRBJ2-4, with 9 bases lining up with TRBD1. V lost 5 bases, J lost 6 bases, and 8 bases stayed unmatched. The CDR3 sequence is 15 residues long. Germline CDR1 reads SGHTA; CDR2 reads FQGNSA.

This clonotype has a handful of counts. The chain is built from TRBV18 and TRBJ2-7, with 8 bases fitting TRBD1. The CDR3 is made up of 15 amino acids. CDR1 and CDR2 from the germline V gene are KGHSH and LQKENI. V was clipped by 0 bases and J by 7 bases; unmatched bases: 8. In DNA form, the CDR3 reads TGTGCCAGCTCACCACCGTCCCAGGGGGCGCAGGAGCAGTACTTC. Translated, it gives CASSPPSQGAQEQYF.

This clonotype has more than one count but fewer than ten. This chain connects TRBV11-2 to TRBJ2-2, with TRBD1 identical over 7 bases. J was trimmed by 6 bases and V by 5 bases; bases with no gene match: 9. This CDR3 region has 15 residues. Germline V CDR1 and CDR2: SGHAT, FQNNGV. As DNA, the CDR3 is TGTGCCAGCAGCGTATTGGGACAGAAGGCCGGGGAGCTGTTTTTT. It specifies CASSVLGQKAGELFF.

This clonotype was counted at least ten times. This chain uses TRBV18 with TRBJ2-3, with D perhaps matching TRBD1 (6 bases). The CDR3 has 14 amino acids. The V gene lost 2 bases and the J gene lost 3 bases, with 9 bases spanning the gap. CDR1 is KGHSH and CDR2 is LQKENI in the germline V gene. This CDR3 reads CASSPSTGTDTQYF. DNA of the CDR3: TGTGCCAGCTCACCAAGCACAGGGACAGATACGCAGTATTTT.